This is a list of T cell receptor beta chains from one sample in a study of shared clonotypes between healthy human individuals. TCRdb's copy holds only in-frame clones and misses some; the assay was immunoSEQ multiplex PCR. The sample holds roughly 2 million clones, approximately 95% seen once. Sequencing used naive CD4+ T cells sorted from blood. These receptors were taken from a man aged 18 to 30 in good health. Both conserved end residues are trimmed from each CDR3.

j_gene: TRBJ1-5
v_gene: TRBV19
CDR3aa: ASRGWQDYSNQPQH

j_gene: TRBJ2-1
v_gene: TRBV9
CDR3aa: ASSVGTAYDEQF

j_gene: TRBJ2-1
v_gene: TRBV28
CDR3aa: ASIRGGDNEQF

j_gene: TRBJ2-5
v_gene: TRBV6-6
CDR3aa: ASSRAGTVTQETQY

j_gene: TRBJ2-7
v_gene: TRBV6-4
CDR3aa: ASSVEGGRVLGEQY

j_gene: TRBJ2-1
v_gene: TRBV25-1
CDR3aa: ASSQTGTRNEQF

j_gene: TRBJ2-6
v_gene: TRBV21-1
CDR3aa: ASAPTGAGANVLT

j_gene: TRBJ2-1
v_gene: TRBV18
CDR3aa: ASSPPVSGQGYNEQF

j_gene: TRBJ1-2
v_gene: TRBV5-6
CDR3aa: ASSLGHFLRYGYT

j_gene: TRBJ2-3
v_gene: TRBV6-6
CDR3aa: ASRGTGVDTQY